This T cell receptor (beta chain) is drawn from a study of tissue T cells after allogeneic stem cell transplantation (dated 2022 in TCRdb). About the investigation overall: The study profiled TCR beta repertoires in many tissues obtained from research autopsies of patients with and without GVHD, and also in mouse models of GVHD. The human arm was conducted as a prospective observational study, and neither blinding nor randomization was performed. Summary of the overall study and its limitations: A small and clinically heterogeneous patient cohort was studied, and sampling depth was acknowledged as a limitation. Within patients, how anatomically similar tissues were was a major factor shaping TCR repertoire composition, regardless of disease or transplant status. In both patients and mice, T cells from blood and spleen picked up only a limited part of the TCR repertoire that was detected in tissues. Which tissue TCRs were alloreactive or antigen-specific was not determined in the study, and some of the clones might have been host cells that persisted. Only a few T cell clones appeared in more than one patient, yet motif-based clustering showed tissue-specific repertoire signatures that were shared between patients.

The library was generated by the immunoSEQ multiplex PCR assay. TCRbeta CDR3 sequencing was performed at survey depth by Adaptive Biotechnologies, and CDR3 sequences, V/J genes, productive frequency and template counts were reported. TCR beta CDR3 regions were amplified from genomic DNA rather than RNA. The paper's data handling went like this. Jensen-Shannon divergence was used to quantify pairwise repertoire overlap between tissues, with a value of 1 meaning complete divergence and a value of 0 meaning identical repertoires. Tissues were grouped by single-linkage agglomerative hierarchical clustering of pairwise JSD values, and the clustering results were shown as dendrograms. GLIPH2 was run on all patient samples with simulation_depth 1000, kmer_min_depth 3, cdr3_length_cutoff 8, keeping groups with more than two unique CDR3s. A standardized tissue-overlap score was generated by extrapolating Jaccard GLIPH-group overlap across patients to a standard repertoire size of 1000 clones. To look at how diversity was associated with clinical or experimental variables, linear mixed-effect models were used, with tissue treated as a fixed effect and individual treated as a random effect. TCRdb's version of the immuneACCESS table is confined to in-frame rearrangements and falls short of the full clone set. An unresolved V gene accounts for under half of the shortfall where checked; the remainder is of unknown origin. That table supplies the V and J calls and clone size; D and trimming were determined from the DNA. The sample table holds tens of thousands of clones, of which 55% to 80% were seen once. The top ten clones comprise 0.65% to 0.75% of the sample.

Comments on this clone: No cognate antigen has been identified for it. Because the receptor is murine, the gene names and germline sequences shown are mouse ones. The read ends 1 residue before the CDR3 terminus; that terminus is restored from the germline J gene.

Before genomic DNA isolation with the DNeasy Blood & Tissue Kit, mouse tissues were minced with razor blades in buffered saline. V and J are trimmed by 3 bases and 5 bases, and the gene matches miss 7 bases of the junction. From cysteine to phenylalanine, the CDR3 is 15 amino acids long. The 42 bases shown cover part of the CDR3, and their frame starts at base 1. The germline V gene encodes CDR1 GKSSPN and CDR2 SITVG. The receptor chain draws on TRBV31 and TRBJ2-5; 11 central bases correspond to TRBD2. Sequencing was performed on spleen. This clonotype originated in a female BALB/c mouse in good health. These mice carry the MHC haplotype H2-d. The encoded CDR3 is CAWSPFDWGGDTQYF. CDR3 DNA, as far as it was read: TGTGCCTGGAGCCCCTTCGACTGGGGGGGAGACACCCAGTAC.